The next 25 T cell receptor beta chains were all read from a single sample in a study of cytomegalovirus exposure and HLA in healthy donors. PCR primers comprised 60 Vbeta and 13 Jbeta primers. Repertoires were generated with immunoSEQ multiplex PCR, while TCRdb's copy carries only in-frame clones and drops some. Among around 130,000 clones listed, 84% were seen once. Material for sequencing was PBMCs. Every receptor here comes from a man aged 50 to 60 in good health and CMV-seronegative.

The V call is TRBV19, the J call TRBJ1-2; 8 bases align to TRBD1. This CDR3 is built from 13 residues. The germline CDR1 and CDR2 sequences are LNHDA and SQIVND (reference sequence). With 4 bases clipped from V and 4 bases from J, the junction kept 2 bases outside the gene matches. The CDR3 region is CASSKDRGYGYTF. CDR3 nucleotide sequence: TGTGCCAGTAGTAAAGACAGGGGCTATGGCTACACCTTC.

The table lists this clone with a few counts. This chain's CDR3 is CATSRMYRVEQFF. The CDR3 coding sequence is TGTGCCACCAGCAGAATGTACAGGGTAGAGCAGTTCTTC. The genes are TRBV15 and TRBJ2-1; tentatively, D is TRBD1 (6 bases). The V end was cut by 2 bases, the J end by 10 bases, with 12 bases between. The germline gives CDR1 LNHNV, CDR2 YYDKDF (reference sequence). The CDR3 sequence is 13 residues long. The complete variable domain, with remaining parts taken from reference TRBV15 and TRBJ2-1, reads DAMVIQNPRYQVTQFGKPVTLSCSQTLNHNVMYWYQQKSSQAPKLLFHYYDKDFNNEADTPDNFQSRRPNTSFCFLDIRSPGLGDTAMYLCATSRMYRVEQFFGPGTRLTVL.

On this clone itself: One junction end disagrees with the germline gene, perhaps due to a read error. The chain joins TRBV7-7 to TRBJ2-7; 9 positions match TRBD1. This CDR3 spans 16 amino acids. Germline CDR1 reads SSHAT; CDR2 reads FNYEAQ (reference sequence). The CDR3 is CASSKAPGQGSNEQYF. DNA of the CDR3: TGTGCTAGCAGCAAGGCGCCGGGACAGGGATCCAACGAGCAGTACTTC.

The chain links TRBV6-5 to TRBJ1-4, with D perhaps TRBD1 (6 bases). In germline, CDR1 is MNHEY, CDR2 SVGAGI. V lost 4 bases and J 7 bases, leaving 10 bases between the germline ends. CDR3 length: 13 residues. CDR3: CASSSTGFEKLFF. The DNA of the CDR3 is TGTGCCAGCAGTTCCACAGGGTTTGAAAAACTGTTTTTT.

The gene calls are TRBV5-6 and TRBJ1-3; tentatively, D is TRBD1 (6 bases). The CDR3 runs to 19 residues. The germline CDR1 and CDR2 sequences are SGHDT and YYEEEE. V was trimmed by 2 bases and J by 4 bases, leaving 25 bases between them. CDR3 loop: CASSFYRAKTSSLGNTIYF. DNA of the CDR3: TGTGCCAGCAGCTTTTACAGGGCTAAGACTTCGTCTTTAGGAAACACCATATATTTT.

The V call is TRBV7-2, the J call TRBJ1-2; the D gene is possibly TRBD1 (6 bases). This CDR3 spans 12 amino acids. Germline V CDR1 and CDR2: SGHTA, FQGNSA. Trimming stripped 4 bases from V and 8 bases from J, with 11 bases between. The CDR3 loop is CASSSTGFGYTF. The CDR3 DNA is TGTGCCAGCAGCTCTACAGGGTTCGGCTACACCTTC. Complete variable domain (other parts from reference TRBV7-2 and TRBJ1-2): GAGVSQSPSNKVTEKGKDVELRCDPISGHTALYWYRQSLGQGLEFLIYFQGNSAPDKSGLPSDRFSAERTGGSVSTLTIQRTQQEDSAVYLCASSSTGFGYTFGSGTRLTVV.

This sequence joins TRBV7-9 and TRBJ1-4; TRBD1 matches at 7 bases. In germline, CDR1 is SEHNR, CDR2 FQNEAQ (reference sequence). With V trimmed by 4 bases and J by 8 bases, 7 bases remained unmatched. The CDR3 contains 14 residues. In DNA, the CDR3 is TGTGCCAGCAGCTCCCGACAGGGCGTGGAAAAACTGTTTTTT. Protein sequence: CASSSRQGVEKLFF.

This chain joins TRBV10-1 and TRBJ2-7; D is possibly TRBD2 (5 bases). Germline V gene sequence: CDR1 WNHNN, CDR2 SYGVQD (reference sequence). The V and J ends lost 6 bases and 0 bases respectively, with 12 bases between them. The CDR3 covers 14 residues. The CDR3 region is CASSRDMSSYEQYF. DNA for the CDR3: TGCGCCAGCAGCCGGGATATGAGCTCCTACGAGCAGTACTTC.

The CDR3 protein is CASSSSVHQGTQYF. The DNA of the CDR3 is TGTGCCAGCAGCTCGTCGGTACATCAGGGGACCCAGTACTTC. This chain connects TRBV7-9 to TRBJ2-5; possibly TRBD1 for D (5 bases). Between the trimmed V and J ends, which lost 4 bases and 7 bases, there was a span of 16 bases. This CDR3 spans 14 amino acids. CDR1 SEHNR and CDR2 FQNEAQ come from the germline V gene (reference sequence).

The chain is built from TRBV7-8 and TRBJ1-5; possibly TRBD1 for D (5 bases). With 7 bases removed from V and 3 bases from J, the gap between germline ends came to 16 bases. Germline V gives CDR1 SGHVS, CDR2 FQNEAQ. CDR3 size: 15 residues. CDR3 loop: CASTLGRDPNQPQHF. CDR3 DNA: TGTGCCAGCACCCTAGGGAGGGACCCCAATCAGCCCCAGCATTTT.

This chain connects TRBV6-4 to TRBJ1-1; D might be TRBD1 (6 bases). The V and J ends lost 0 bases and 2 bases respectively, with 10 bases between them. Germline loops: CDR1 MRHNA, CDR2 SNTAGT. CDR3 length: 15 residues. The DNA of the CDR3 is TGTGCCAGCAGTGACTCGGCCGGGACAAACACTGAAGCTTTCTTT. Translated: CASSDSAGTNTEAFF.

The rearrangement links TRBV4-3 to TRBJ1-2; no clear D gene. This CDR3 contains 14 residues. Germline-derived CDR1 and CDR2 are LGHNA and YSLEER. The V end was cut by 0 bases, the J end by 4 bases, with 9 bases between. The CDR3 sequence is CASSQDTTIYGYTF. The CDR3 DNA reads TGCGCCAGCAGCCAAGACACCACTATCTATGGCTACACCTTC.

This chain connects TRBV4-1 to TRBJ1-6; 10 nucleotides agree with TRBD1. Germline assignment: CDR1 MGHRA and CDR2 YSYEKL. The CDR3 length is 13 residues. With 8 bases clipped from V and 9 bases from J, the junction kept 4 bases outside the gene matches. This CDR3 is CASETGGGSPLHF. The CDR3, as DNA: TGCGCCAGCGAGACAGGGGGCGGTTCACCCCTCCACTTT.

The J gene is TRBJ2-5, the V gene TRBV15, with 14 nucleotides matching TRBD2. The DNA end lines up better with TRBJ2-7; the J call may be wrong. From germline, CDR1 is LNHNV and CDR2 YYDKDF (reference sequence). The CDR3 has 14 residues. CDR3 region: CATRLAGGGYEQYF. Written as DNA, the CDR3 is TGTGCCACCCGACTAGCGGGGGGGGGATACGAGCAGTACTTC.

The chain recombines TRBV7-9 with TRBJ2-1; possibly TRBD2 for D (7 bases). The CDR3 extends over 13 amino acids. Trimming stripped 9 bases from V and 9 bases from J, with 18 bases between. Germline V gene sequence: CDR1 SEHNR, CDR2 FQNEAQ (reference sequence). CDR3 bases: TGTGCCAGTCTAGGGGGGGGGCTGGGTGAGCAGTTCTTC. Translating it yields CASLGGGLGEQFF.

The chain employs TRBV4-1 and TRBJ1-4; 7 nucleotides line up with TRBD1. The length of the CDR3 is 18 residues. Germline assignment: CDR1 MGHRA and CDR2 YSYEKL. V lost 1 base, J lost 4 bases, and 12 bases stayed unmatched. The CDR3 region is CASSQVGGRTGYNEKLFF. The CDR3 DNA reads TGCGCCAGCAGCCAAGTCGGGGGTCGGACAGGCTATAATGAAAAACTGTTTTTT.

The chain uses TRBV2 and TRBJ1-4, with 11 bases fitting TRBD1. The junction had 3 bases not matched to a gene; V was cut back by 7 bases and J by 8 bases. This CDR3 is built from 13 residues. Per the germline V gene, CDR1 is SNHLY and CDR2 is FYNNEI. In DNA, the CDR3 is TGTGCCAGCAAGGACAGGGGGCAAGAAAAACTGTTTTTT. Its translation is CASKDRGQEKLFF. Looking up the rest from reference TRBV2 and TRBJ1-4 gives the full variable domain: EPEVTQTPSHQVTQMGQEVILRCVPISNHLYFYWYRQILGQKVEFLVSFYNNEISEKSEIFDDQFSVERPDGSNFTLKIRSTKLEDSAMYFCASKDRGQEKLFFGSGTQLSVL.

This chain joins TRBV2 and TRBJ1-5, with 8 positions matching TRBD1. This CDR3 is 15 amino acids long. The germline CDR1 and CDR2 sequences are SNHLY and FYNNEI. V lost 6 bases, J lost 5 bases, and 9 bases stayed unmatched. The DNA for the CDR3 is TGTGCCAGCAGCGACCGGGACAGGAGGTATCAGCCCCAGCATTTT. This translates into CASSDRDRRYQPQHF.

The gene calls are TRBV4-2 and TRBJ1-4; the D is unclear. This CDR3 is built from 13 residues. V was shortened by 4 bases and J by 8 bases, with 11 bases between the two germline ends. Germline loops: CDR1 LGHNA, CDR2 YNFKEQ. CDR3 in DNA: TGTGCCAGCAGCCCGGGTCAAGGAGAAAAACTGTTTTTT. As protein: CASSPGQGEKLFF.

This chain connects TRBV10-3 to TRBJ2-7, with D tentatively TRBD1 (6 bases). V was pared by 9 bases and J by 5 bases, with 14 bases between. Germline lookup yields CDR1 ENHRY and CDR2 SYGVKD. There are 12 residues in the CDR3. The CDR3 spells CAIAPQGNEQYF. The CDR3 DNA is TGTGCCATAGCCCCACAGGGAAACGAGCAGTACTTC.

This chain joins TRBV19 and TRBJ1-1, with TRBD1 as a possible D gene (6 bases). From germline, CDR1 is LNHDA and CDR2 SQIVND (reference sequence). The CDR3 extends over 18 amino acids. V was pared by 3 bases and J by 0 bases, with 20 bases between. CDR3 in DNA: TGTGCCAGTAGTATGTGGCCAGGGGACCTCGTCATGAACACTGAAGCTTTCTTT. Translating gives CASSMWPGDLVMNTEAFF.

The chain employs TRBV15 and TRBJ2-5, with D maybe TRBD2 (6 bases). Gene TRBJ2-7 matches the end of the DNA better, so the J call may be wrong. Germline lookup yields CDR1 LNHNV and CDR2 YYDKDF (reference sequence). This CDR3 has 16 residues. The CDR3 reads CATSRELSGPSYEQYF. The CDR3, as DNA: TGTGCCACCAGCAGAGAGTTGAGCGGGCCCTCCTACGAGCAGTACTTC.

This clone was found a few times. This rearrangement joins TRBV12-5 to TRBJ2-7, with a weak D call TRBD2 (5 bases). Germline lookup yields CDR1 LGHNT and CDR2 FRNRAP. This CDR3 has 13 residues. The germline V and J ends were trimmed by 5 bases and 2 bases, with 10 bases remaining between them. The CDR3 here is CASGPGVPYEQYF. CDR3 DNA sequence: TGTGCTAGTGGTCCCGGGGTCCCCTACGAGCAGTACTTC.

The chain links TRBV7-8 to TRBJ1-5, with D possibly matching TRBD1 (6 bases). Deletions cut 1 base from V and 3 bases from J, with 28 bases between. Germline CDR1 SGHVS, CDR2 FQNEAQ. The CDR3 runs 21 residues. CDR3: CASSLGTVRGPERRINQPQHF. Here the CDR3 DNA reads TGTGCCAGCAGCTTAGGAACAGTCAGGGGCCCCGAAAGACGCATCAATCAGCCCCAGCATTTT.

The chain links TRBV5-1 to TRBJ2-2; a weak D match, TRBD2 (6 bases). The CDR3 runs 15 residues. Trimming removed 0 bases at V and 2 bases at J, with 8 bases between. Germline V gene sequence: CDR1 SGHRS, CDR2 YFSETQ. CDR3 sequence reads: CASSLAGANTGELFF. The DNA of the CDR3 is TGCGCCAGCAGCTTGGCGGGAGCTAACACCGGGGAGCTGTTTTTT.